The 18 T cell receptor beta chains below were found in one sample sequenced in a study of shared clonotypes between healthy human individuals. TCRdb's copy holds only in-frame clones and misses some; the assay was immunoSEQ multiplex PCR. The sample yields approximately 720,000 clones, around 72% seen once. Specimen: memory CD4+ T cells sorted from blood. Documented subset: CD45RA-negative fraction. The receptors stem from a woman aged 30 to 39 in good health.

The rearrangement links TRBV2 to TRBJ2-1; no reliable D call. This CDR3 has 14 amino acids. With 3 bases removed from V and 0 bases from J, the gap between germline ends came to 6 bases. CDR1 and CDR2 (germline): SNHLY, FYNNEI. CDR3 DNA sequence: TGTGCCAGCAGTGACGACATCTCCTACAATGAGCAGTTCTTC. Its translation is CASSDDISYNEQFF. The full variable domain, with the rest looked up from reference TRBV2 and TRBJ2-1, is EPEVTQTPSHQVTQMGQEVILRCVPISNHLYFYWYRQILGQKVEFLVSFYNNEISEKSEIFDDQFSVERPDGSNFTLKIRSTKLEDSAMYFCASSDDISYNEQFFGPGTRLTVL.

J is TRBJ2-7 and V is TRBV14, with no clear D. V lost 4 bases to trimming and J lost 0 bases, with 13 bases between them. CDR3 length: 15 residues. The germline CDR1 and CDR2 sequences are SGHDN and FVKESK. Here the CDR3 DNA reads TGTGCCAGCAGCCTGACCAGGCTGGGCTCCTACGAGCAGTACTTC. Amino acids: CASSLTRLGSYEQYF.

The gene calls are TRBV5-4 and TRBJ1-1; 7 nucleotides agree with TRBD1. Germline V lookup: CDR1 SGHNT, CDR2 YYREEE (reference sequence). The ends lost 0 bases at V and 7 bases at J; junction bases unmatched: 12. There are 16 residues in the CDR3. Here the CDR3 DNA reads TGTGCCAGCAGCTTGGGTGGTACAGGGGCGCGGGGTGAAGCTTTCTTT. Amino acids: CASSLGGTGARGEAFF.

In DNA form, the CDR3 reads TGTGCCAGCCCGGCGGGGGGCCTACAAGAGACCCAGTACTTC. Its translation is CASPAGGLQETQYF. The V and J genes are TRBV2 and TRBJ2-5; 8 bases agree with TRBD2. Germline loops: CDR1 SNHLY, CDR2 FYNNEI. The V gene end was trimmed by 8 bases and the J gene end by 2 bases; junction bases not matched to a gene: 7. The CDR3 covers 14 residues. Full variable domain (missing parts from reference TRBV2 and TRBJ2-5): EPEVTQTPSHQVTQMGQEVILRCVPISNHLYFYWYRQILGQKVEFLVSFYNNEISEKSEIFDDQFSVERPDGSNFTLKIRSTKLEDSAMYFCASPAGGLQETQYFGPGTRLLVL.

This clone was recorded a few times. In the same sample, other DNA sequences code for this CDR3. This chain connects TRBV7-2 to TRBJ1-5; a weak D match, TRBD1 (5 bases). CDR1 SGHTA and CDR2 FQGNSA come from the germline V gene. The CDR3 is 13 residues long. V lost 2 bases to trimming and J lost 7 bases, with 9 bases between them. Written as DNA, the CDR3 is TGTGCCAGCAGCTTACAAAGGGACCAGCCCCAGCATTTT. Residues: CASSLQRDQPQHF.

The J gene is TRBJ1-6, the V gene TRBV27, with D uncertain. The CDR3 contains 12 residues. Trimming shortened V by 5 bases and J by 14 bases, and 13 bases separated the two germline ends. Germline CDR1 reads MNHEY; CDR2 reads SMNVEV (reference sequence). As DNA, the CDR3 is TGTGCCAGCAGTCTACCCGTCGGGACCCTCCACTTT. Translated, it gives CASSLPVGTLHF.

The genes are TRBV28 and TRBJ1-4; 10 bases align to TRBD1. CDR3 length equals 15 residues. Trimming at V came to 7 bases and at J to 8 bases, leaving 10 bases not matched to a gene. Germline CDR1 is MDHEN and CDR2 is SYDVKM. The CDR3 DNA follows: TGTGCCAGCACGGCCGGGACAGGGGTTACGGAAAAACTGTTTTTT. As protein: CASTAGTGVTEKLFF.

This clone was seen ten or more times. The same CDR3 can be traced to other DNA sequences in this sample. The CDR3 loop is CASSLQGEGYTF. The CDR3, as DNA: TGCGCCAGCAGCTTGCAGGGGGAGGGCTACACCTTC. The chain employs TRBV5-1 and TRBJ1-2; 7 nucleotides line up with TRBD1. V shed 1 base, J shed 8 bases, and the junction held 2 bases outside the gene matches. This CDR3 has 12 amino acids. Germline loops: CDR1 SGHRS, CDR2 YFSETQ.

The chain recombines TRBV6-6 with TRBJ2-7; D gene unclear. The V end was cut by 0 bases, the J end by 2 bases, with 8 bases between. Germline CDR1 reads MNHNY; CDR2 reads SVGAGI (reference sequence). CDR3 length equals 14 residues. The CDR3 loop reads CASSYSSQTYEQYF. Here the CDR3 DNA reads TGTGCCAGCAGTTACTCGTCCCAAACCTACGAGCAGTACTTC.

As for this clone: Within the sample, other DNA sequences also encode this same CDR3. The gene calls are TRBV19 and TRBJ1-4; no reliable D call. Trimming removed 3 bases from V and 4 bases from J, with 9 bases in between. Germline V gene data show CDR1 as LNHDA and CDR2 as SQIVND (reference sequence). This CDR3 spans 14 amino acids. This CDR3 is CASSIPGSNEKLFF. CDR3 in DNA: TGTGCCAGTAGTATTCCAGGAAGTAATGAAAAACTGTTTTTT.

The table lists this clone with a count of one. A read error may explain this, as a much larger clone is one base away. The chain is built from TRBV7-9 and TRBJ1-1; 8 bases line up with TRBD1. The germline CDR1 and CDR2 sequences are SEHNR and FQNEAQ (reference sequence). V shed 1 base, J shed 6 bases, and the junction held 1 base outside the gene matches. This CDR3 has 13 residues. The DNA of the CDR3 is TGTGCCAGCAGCTTAGAACAGGGGGCTGAAGCTTTCTTT. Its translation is CASSLEQGAEAFF.

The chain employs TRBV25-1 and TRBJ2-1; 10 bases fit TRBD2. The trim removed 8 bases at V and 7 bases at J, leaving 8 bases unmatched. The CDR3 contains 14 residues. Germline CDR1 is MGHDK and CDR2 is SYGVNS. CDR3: CASGETSGYNEQFF. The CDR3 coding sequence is TGTGCCAGCGGGGAGACTAGCGGGTATAATGAGCAGTTCTTC.

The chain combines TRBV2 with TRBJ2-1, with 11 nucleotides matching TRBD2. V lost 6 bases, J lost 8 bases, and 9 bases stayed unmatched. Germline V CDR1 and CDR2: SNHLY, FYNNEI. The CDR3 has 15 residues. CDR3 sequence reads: CASRQLAGVVDEQFF. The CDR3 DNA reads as TGTGCCAGCAGGCAACTAGCGGGAGTTGTCGATGAGCAGTTCTTC.

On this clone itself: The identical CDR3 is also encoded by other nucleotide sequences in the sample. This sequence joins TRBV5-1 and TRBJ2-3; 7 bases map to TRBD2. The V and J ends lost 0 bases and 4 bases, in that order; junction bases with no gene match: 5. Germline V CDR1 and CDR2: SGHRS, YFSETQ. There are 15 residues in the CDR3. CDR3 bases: TGCGCCAGCAGCTTGGAGGGGAGGGAAGCAGATACGCAGTATTTT. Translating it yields CASSLEGREADTQYF.

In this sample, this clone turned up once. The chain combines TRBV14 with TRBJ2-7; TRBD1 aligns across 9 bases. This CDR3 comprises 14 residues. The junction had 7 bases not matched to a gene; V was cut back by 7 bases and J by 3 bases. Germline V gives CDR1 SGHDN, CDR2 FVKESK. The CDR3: CASNTGGPNYEQYF. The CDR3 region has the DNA TGTGCCAGCAACACAGGGGGCCCTAACTACGAGCAGTACTTC.

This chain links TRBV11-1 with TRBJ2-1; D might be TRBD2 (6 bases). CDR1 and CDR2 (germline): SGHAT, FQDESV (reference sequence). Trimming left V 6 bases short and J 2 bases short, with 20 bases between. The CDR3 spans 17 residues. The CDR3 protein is CASSWGVGVAPYNEQFF. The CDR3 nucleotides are TGTGCCAGCAGTTGGGGGGTAGGGGTAGCACCCTACAATGAGCAGTTCTTC.

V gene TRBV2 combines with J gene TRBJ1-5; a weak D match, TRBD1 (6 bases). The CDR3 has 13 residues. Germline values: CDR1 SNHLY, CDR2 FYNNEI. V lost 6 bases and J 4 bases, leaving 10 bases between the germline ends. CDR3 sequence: CASRDRANQPQHF. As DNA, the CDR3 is TGTGCCAGCAGGGACAGAGCAAATCAGCCCCAGCATTTT.

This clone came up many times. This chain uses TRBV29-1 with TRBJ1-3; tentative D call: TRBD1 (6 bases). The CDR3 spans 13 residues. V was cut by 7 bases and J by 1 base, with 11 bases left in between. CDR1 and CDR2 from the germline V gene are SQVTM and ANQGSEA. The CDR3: CSANQGSGNTIYF. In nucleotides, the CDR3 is TGCAGCGCAAACCAGGGGTCTGGAAACACCATATATTTT. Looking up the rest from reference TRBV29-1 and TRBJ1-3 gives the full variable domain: SAVISQKPSRDICQRGTSLTIQCQVDSQVTMMFWYRQQPGQSLTLIATANQGSEATYESGFVIDKFPISRPNLTFSTLTVSNMSPEDSSIYLCSANQGSGNTIYFGEGSWLTVV.